Each of the 22 T cell receptor beta chains below was sequenced from the same sample in a study of cytomegalovirus exposure and HLA in healthy donors (dated by TCRdb to about 2017). Library method: the immunoSEQ multiplex PCR assay. The multiplex PCR relied on a mix of 60 forward primers for TCR Vbeta segments and 13 reverse primers for TCR Jbeta segments. TCRdb holds this immuneACCESS table with in-frame rearrangements only. Some clones are missing; in checked studies, unresolved V genes explain under half, and the rest has no known cause. A total of roughly 140,000 clones appear in this sample, 60% to 85% of them only once. The ten largest clones add up to under 7.5% of the sample. Sequencing was performed on PBMCs. The receptors come from a man aged 40-50 years in good health and CMV-seropositive.

CDR3 nucleotides: TGCGCCAGCAGCTTTCTTACTAGCGGGAGGGCTTACAATGAGCAGTTCTTC. Translating it yields CASSFLTSGRAYNEQFF. This chain joins TRBV5-1 and TRBJ2-1; TRBD2 matches at 13 bases. Looked up from germline, CDR1 is SGHRS and CDR2 is YFSETQ. V gave up 2 bases and J gave up 4 bases; unmatched junction bases: 6. There are 17 residues in the CDR3. Supplemented by reference TRBV5-1 and TRBJ2-1, the full variable domain reads KAGVTQTPRYLIKTRGQQVTLSCSPISGHRSVSWYQQTPGQGLQFLFEYFSETQRNKGNFPGRFSGRQFSNSRSEMNVSTLELGDSALYLCASSFLTSGRAYNEQFFGPGTRLTVL.

The V gene is TRBV7-9, the J gene TRBJ2-5, with TRBD2 matching 11 bases. The CDR3 consists of 14 residues. After removal of 5 bases from V and 5 bases from J, the junction contained 4 bases not matched to a gene. The germline V gene has CDR1 SEHNR and CDR2 FQNEAQ (reference sequence). Written as DNA, the CDR3 is TGTGCCAGCAGCCTCCGGACTAGCGGGGAGACCCAGTACTTC. Translated: CASSLRTSGETQYF.

This clone has a single count. V usage is TRBV5-3 and J usage is TRBJ1-3; TRBD1 matches 8 bases. TRBV5-3 is designated an ORF whose function remains uncertain. V shed 3 bases, J shed 4 bases, and the junction held 6 bases outside the gene matches. The CDR3 runs 15 residues. The CDR3 nucleotides read TGTGCCAGAAGCTCCAGACAGGGGCAAGGAAACACCATATATTTT. Its translation is CARSSRQGQGNTIYF.

This clone occurred a few times. The J gene is TRBJ2-7, the V gene TRBV4-3; D possibly corresponds to TRBD2 (5 bases). Looked up from germline, CDR1 is LGHNA and CDR2 is YSLEER. V was clipped by 3 bases and J by 2 bases, with 14 bases between them. The CDR3 spans 15 residues. CDR3 loop: CASSQTHGNTYEQYF. Here the CDR3 DNA reads TGCGCCAGCAGCCAGACCCACGGGAATACCTACGAGCAGTACTTC.

The chain uses TRBV5-1 and TRBJ1-2, with 7 bases aligning to TRBD1. The CDR3 loop spans 15 amino acids. Germline-derived CDR1 and CDR2 are SGHRS and YFSETQ. V was clipped by 4 bases and J by 6 bases; unmatched bases: 12. The CDR3 DNA is TGCGCCAGCAGCCCAGGGGGGCTAGAAGCGAATGGCTACACCTTC. It specifies CASSPGGLEANGYTF.

The chain couples TRBV7-9 to TRBJ2-3; a possible D gene is TRBD1 (5 bases). The germline V gene encodes CDR1 SEHNR and CDR2 FQNEAQ (reference sequence). Trimming cost V 8 bases and J 2 bases, with 14 bases left between them. The CDR3 length is 14 residues. The CDR3 protein is CASRLTEITDTQYF. CDR3 nucleotides: TGTGCCAGCCGGTTGACAGAAATCACAGATACGCAGTATTTT.

J is TRBJ2-3 and V is TRBV7-9; 8 bases match TRBD1. This CDR3 contains 15 residues. The trim removed 6 bases at V and 2 bases at J, leaving 7 bases unmatched. Germline CDR1 and CDR2: SEHNR and FQNEAQ (reference sequence). CDR3 DNA: TGTGCCAGCAGTATCCTGACAGGGGCCACAGATACGCAGTATTTT. Protein sequence: CASSILTGATDTQYF.

This chain joins TRBV7-9 and TRBJ2-2; D remains unclear. Germline CDR1 and CDR2: SEHNR and FQNEAQ (reference sequence). Trimming pared 2 bases from V and 5 bases from J, leaving 6 bases between. The CDR3 spans 13 residues. This CDR3 reads CASSLRGTGELFF. The CDR3 nucleotides read TGTGCCAGCAGCTTAAGAGGTACCGGGGAGCTGTTTTTT. Based on the CDR3 plus reference TRBV7-9 and TRBJ2-2, the full variable domain is DTGVSQNPRHKITKRGQNVTFRCDPISEHNRLYWYRQTLGQGPEFLTYFQNEAQLEKSRLLSDRFSAERPKGSFSTLEIQRTEQGDSAMYLCASSLRGTGELFFGEGSRLTVL.

In its sample, this clone was seen a few times. The chain couples TRBV10-3 to TRBJ1-4; no firm D call. The CDR3 has 15 amino acids. Germline loops: CDR1 ENHRY, CDR2 SYGVKD. Between the trimmed V and J ends, which lost 2 bases and 13 bases, there was a span of 20 bases. CDR3 loop: CAISESSGKWNGLFF. The CDR3 DNA reads TGTGCCATCAGTGAGAGTTCAGGCAAATGGAACGGACTGTTTTTT.

In this sample, this clone turned up a few times. The CDR3: CATSRARRTNEKLFF. CDR3 DNA: TGTGCCACCAGCAGGGCTCGGAGAACTAATGAAAAACTGTTTTTT. The J gene is TRBJ1-4, the V gene TRBV15; D is uncertain. This CDR3 region has 15 residues. Trimming removed 3 bases at V and 1 base at J, with 9 bases between. In germline, CDR1 is LNHNV, CDR2 YYDKDF (reference sequence).

The genes are TRBV6-5 and TRBJ1-2; possibly TRBD1 for D (5 bases). V lost 10 bases, J lost 4 bases, and 10 bases lay in between. The CDR3 has 11 amino acids. The germline V gene has CDR1 MNHEY and CDR2 SVGAGI. As DNA, the CDR3 is TGTGCCATCGACGGGGGCTATGGCTACACCTTC. Residues: CAIDGGYGYTF.

The gene calls are TRBV4-3 and TRBJ2-7; D gene unclear. This CDR3 is built from 15 residues. Germline V gene data show CDR1 as LGHNA and CDR2 as YSLEER. V was cut by 0 bases and J by 7 bases, with 16 bases left in between. Here the CDR3 DNA reads TGCGCCAGCAGCCAAGATCGCGGCACCCCTTTGGAGCAGTACTTC. Amino acid sequence: CASSQDRGTPLEQYF.

This sequence joins TRBV19 and TRBJ2-3; 8 positions match TRBD2. The germline V gene encodes CDR1 LNHDA and CDR2 SQIVND (reference sequence). This CDR3 region has 17 residues. Trimming at V came to 1 base and at J to 6 bases, leaving 12 bases not matched to a gene. CDR3 sequence (DNA): TGTGCCAGTAGTATAGGGTACGGGTCGGGGGGGCTGGATACGCAGTATTTT. Residues: CASSIGYGSGGLDTQYF.

V is TRBV5-1 and J is TRBJ2-1; tentative D call: TRBD2 (6 bases). Trimming cost V 1 base and J 8 bases, with 7 bases left between them. CDR1 is SGHRS, CDR2 YFSETQ, per germline. The CDR3 has 12 amino acids. This chain's CDR3 is CASSLWRDEQFF. In DNA form, the CDR3 reads TGCGCCAGCAGCTTGTGGAGGGATGAGCAGTTCTTC.

The J gene is TRBJ2-3, the V gene TRBV5-1; D not certain. V gave up 2 bases and J gave up 2 bases, with 9 bases separating them. CDR1 SGHRS and CDR2 YFSETQ come from the germline V gene. The CDR3 sequence is 14 residues long. The CDR3 DNA is TGCGCCAGCAGCTTAGGCGGAGTCACAGATACGCAGTATTTT. Its translation: CASSLGGVTDTQYF.

Here the CDR3 reads CASSKTGHSTDTQYF. In DNA, the CDR3 is TGCGCCAGCAGCAAAACGGGACACAGCACAGATACGCAGTATTTT. The V and J genes are TRBV5-1 and TRBJ2-3; D is perhaps TRBD1 (6 bases). In germline, CDR1 is SGHRS, CDR2 YFSETQ. V lost 4 bases and J lost 0, with 12 bases in between. This CDR3 has 15 amino acids.

The CDR3 region has the DNA TGTGCCAGCAGCTTGGTGGAGTGGCGGGAGGCAACGTGGGGGGAGCTGTTTTTT. Translation: CASSLVEWREATWGELFF. This sequence joins TRBV5-6 and TRBJ2-2; 8 bases agree with TRBD2. The CDR3 is 18 residues long. The V gene's germline CDR1 is SGHDT and CDR2 YYEEEE. Trimming removed 0 bases from V and 8 bases from J; junction bases left unmatched: 15.

This sequence joins TRBV27 and TRBJ1-2; TRBD1 might be the D (6 bases). Trimming pared 3 bases from V and 2 bases from J, leaving 25 bases between. The germline V gene has CDR1 MNHEY and CDR2 SMNVEV (reference sequence). The CDR3 sequence is 19 residues long. CDR3 residues: CASSLWAPGTPQRNYGYTF. In DNA form, the CDR3 reads TGTGCCAGCAGTTTGTGGGCCCCAGGGACACCTCAGAGGAACTATGGCTACACCTTC.

The rearrangement joins TRBV28 to TRBJ1-1; TRBD1 agrees at 7 bases. J lost 5 bases, V lost 4 bases, and 7 bases had no gene match. Germline V gene lookup returns CDR1 MDHEN and CDR2 SYDVKM. This CDR3 region has 14 residues. CDR3: CASSSDREGTEAFF. The DNA of the CDR3 is TGTGCCAGCAGTTCAGACAGGGAAGGGACTGAAGCTTTCTTT.

V usage is TRBV7-9 and J usage is TRBJ2-2, with D maybe TRBD1 (6 bases). In germline, CDR1 is SEHNR, CDR2 FQNEAQ (reference sequence). This CDR3 has 17 amino acids. V lost 7 bases and J 3 bases, leaving 21 bases between the germline ends. CDR3 nucleotides: TGTGCCAGCACCCCAGGGGCCCTACCCGGGGACACCGGGGAGCTGTTTTTT. Translated, it gives CASTPGALPGDTGELFF. Using reference TRBV7-9 and TRBJ2-2 for the parts outside the CDR3, the full variable domain is DTGVSQNPRHKITKRGQNVTFRCDPISEHNRLYWYRQTLGQGPEFLTYFQNEAQLEKSRLLSDRFSAERPKGSFSTLEIQRTEQGDSAMYLCASTPGALPGDTGELFFGEGSRLTVL.

V and J are TRBV5-6 and TRBJ1-1; 7 positions agree with TRBD1. The CDR3 loop spans 14 amino acids. Trimming at V came to 3 bases and at J to 4 bases, leaving 6 bases not matched to a gene. Germline CDR1 SGHDT, CDR2 YYEEEE. The CDR3 is CASSWLGTVTEAFF. For the CDR3, the DNA is TGTGCCAGCAGCTGGCTAGGGACAGTCACTGAAGCTTTCTTT.

The CDR3 reads CASSQSANDPYEQYF. The CDR3 DNA is TGCGCCAGCAGCCAGTCAGCGAACGATCCCTACGAGCAGTACTTC. The rearrangement uses TRBV4-3 and TRBJ2-7; D is unclear. The CDR3 runs to 15 residues. CDR1 and CDR2 from the germline V gene are LGHNA and YSLEER. V dropped 3 bases and J dropped 2 bases, with 14 bases sitting between them.